This T cell receptor (beta chain) was captured in a study of beta chain features in type 1 diabetes. Every bit of the isolated RNA underwent reverse transcription, so sequencing read expressed TCRB transcripts. Deep immunoSEQ sequencing covered naive, central memory and regulatory T cell samples. Assay used: immunoSEQ multiplex PCR; TCRdb lists only in-frame clones, some missing. This sample has fewer than 650,000 clones, with around a sixth found just once. This clone was seen a handful of times. Its specificity is unknown. This sample also contains other DNA sequences that code for the same CDR3. Per the germline V gene, CDR1 is SGHDT and CDR2 is YYEEEE. This CDR3 contains 14 residues. Trimming took off 2 bases at V and 3 bases at J, with 9 bases between the two ends. The study, taken as a whole, reports: Healthy donors had naive, central memory and Treg TCRB repertoires that appeared less similar than those seen among patients.

The chain carries TRBV5-6 and TRBJ1-5, with D unresolved. The specimen sequenced was naive CD4+ T cells from blood. The sequence derives from a man between 18 and 35 years old in good health. CDR3 coding DNA: TGTGCCAGCAGCTTCGGCACAGTCAATCAGCCCCAGCATTTT. Protein sequence: CASSFGTVNQPQHF. The entire variable domain, with the rest obtained from reference TRBV5-6 and TRBJ1-5, is as follows: DAGVTQSPTHLIKTRGQQVTLRCSPKSGHDTVSWYQQALGQGPQFIFQYYEEEERQRGNFPDRFSGHQFPNYSSELNVNALLLGDSALYLCASSFGTVNQPQHFGDGTRLSIL.